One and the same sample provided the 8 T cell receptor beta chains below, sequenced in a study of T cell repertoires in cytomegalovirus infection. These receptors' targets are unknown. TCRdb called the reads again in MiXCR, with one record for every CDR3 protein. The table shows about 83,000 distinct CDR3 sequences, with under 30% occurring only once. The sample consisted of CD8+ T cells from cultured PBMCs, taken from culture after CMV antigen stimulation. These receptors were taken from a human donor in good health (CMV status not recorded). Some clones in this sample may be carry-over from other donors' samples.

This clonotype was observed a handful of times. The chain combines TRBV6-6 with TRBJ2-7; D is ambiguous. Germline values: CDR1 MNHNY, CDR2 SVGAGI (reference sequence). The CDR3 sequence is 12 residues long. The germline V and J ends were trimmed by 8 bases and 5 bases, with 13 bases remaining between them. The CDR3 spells CASGGELDEQYF. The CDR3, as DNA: TGTGCCAGCGGCGGAGAATTAGACGAGCAGTACTTC.

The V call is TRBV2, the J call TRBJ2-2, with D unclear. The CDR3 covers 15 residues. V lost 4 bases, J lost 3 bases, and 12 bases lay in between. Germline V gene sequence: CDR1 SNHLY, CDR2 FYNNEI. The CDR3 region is CASSVEDPYTGELFF. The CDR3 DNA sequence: TGTGCCAGCAGTGTAGAGGACCCGTACACCGGGGAGCTGTTTTTT.

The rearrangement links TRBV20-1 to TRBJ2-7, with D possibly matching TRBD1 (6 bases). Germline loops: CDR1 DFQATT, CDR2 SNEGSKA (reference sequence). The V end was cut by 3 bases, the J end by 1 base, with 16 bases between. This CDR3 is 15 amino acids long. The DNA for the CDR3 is TGCAGTGCTAGTTTGGGCAGGGGACGATCCTACGAGCAGTACTTC. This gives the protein CSASLGRGRSYEQYF.

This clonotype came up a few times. The chain's CDR3 is CASSSGQGDFDEQFF. CDR3 nucleotides: TGTGCCAGCAGCTCGGGACAGGGGGATTTCGATGAGCAGTTCTTC. The chain couples TRBV11-2 to TRBJ2-1; 11 nucleotides align to TRBD1. Germline CDR1 SGHAT, CDR2 FQNNGV. The CDR3 runs to 15 residues. The junction had 7 bases not matched to a gene; V was cut back by 4 bases and J by 8 bases.

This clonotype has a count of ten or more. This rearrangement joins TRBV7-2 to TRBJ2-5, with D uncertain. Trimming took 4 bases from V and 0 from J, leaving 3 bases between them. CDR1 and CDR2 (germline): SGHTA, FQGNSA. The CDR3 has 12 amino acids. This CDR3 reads CASSSNQETQYF. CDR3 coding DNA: TGTGCCAGCAGCTCGAACCAAGAGACCCAGTACTTC.

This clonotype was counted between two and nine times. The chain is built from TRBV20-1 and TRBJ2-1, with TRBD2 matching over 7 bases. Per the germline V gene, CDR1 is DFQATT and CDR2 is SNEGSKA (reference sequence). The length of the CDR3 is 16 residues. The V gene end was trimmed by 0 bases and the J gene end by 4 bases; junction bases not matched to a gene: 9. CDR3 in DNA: TGCAGTGCTAGAGATTTGGAGACTAGCACGTACAATGAGCAGTTCTTC. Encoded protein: CSARDLETSTYNEQFF.

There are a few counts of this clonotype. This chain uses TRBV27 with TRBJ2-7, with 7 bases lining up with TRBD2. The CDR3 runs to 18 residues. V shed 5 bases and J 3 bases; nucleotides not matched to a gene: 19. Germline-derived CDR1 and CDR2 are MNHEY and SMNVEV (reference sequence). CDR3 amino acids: CASSPGTNGEWGRYEQYF. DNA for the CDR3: TGTGCCAGCAGTCCCGGGACTAATGGAGAGTGGGGCCGCTACGAGCAGTACTTC.

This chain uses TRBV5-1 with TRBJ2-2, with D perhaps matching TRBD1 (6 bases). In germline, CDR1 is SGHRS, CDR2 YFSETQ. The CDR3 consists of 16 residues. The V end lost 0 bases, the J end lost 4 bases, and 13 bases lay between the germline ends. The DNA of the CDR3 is TGCGCCAGCAGCTTGGTATCAGGGGCGGTCACCGGGGAGCTGTTTTTT. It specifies CASSLVSGAVTGELFF. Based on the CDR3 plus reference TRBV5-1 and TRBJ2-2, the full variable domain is KAGVTQTPRYLIKTRGQQVTLSCSPISGHRSVSWYQQTPGQGLQFLFEYFSETQRNKGNFPGRFSGRQFSNSRSEMNVSTLELGDSALYLCASSLVSGAVTGELFFGEGSRLTVL.